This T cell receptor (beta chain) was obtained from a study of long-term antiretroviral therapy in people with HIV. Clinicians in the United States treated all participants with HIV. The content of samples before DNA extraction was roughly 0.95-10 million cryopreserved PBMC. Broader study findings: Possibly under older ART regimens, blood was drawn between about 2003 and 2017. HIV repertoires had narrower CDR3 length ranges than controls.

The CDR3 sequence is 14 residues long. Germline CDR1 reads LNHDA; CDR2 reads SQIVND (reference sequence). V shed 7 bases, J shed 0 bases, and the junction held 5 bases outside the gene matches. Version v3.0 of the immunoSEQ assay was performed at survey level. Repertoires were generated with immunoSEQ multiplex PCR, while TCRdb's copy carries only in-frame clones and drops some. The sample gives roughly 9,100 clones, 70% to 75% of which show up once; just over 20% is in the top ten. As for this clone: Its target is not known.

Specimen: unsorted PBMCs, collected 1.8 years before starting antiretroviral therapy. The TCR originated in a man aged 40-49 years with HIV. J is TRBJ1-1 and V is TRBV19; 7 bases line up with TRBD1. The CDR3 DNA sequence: TGTGCCAGTACAGACAGGGCCCTGAACACTGAAGCTTTCTTT. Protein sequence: CASTDRALNTEAFF.